What follows are 15 T cell receptor beta chains derived from one specimen sequenced in a study of T cells after yellow fever vaccination. One entry per CDR3 protein, called by TCRdb with MiXCR from the 5' RACE reads. The table records approximately 150,000 distinct CDR3 sequences, around 9% of them present only once. This specimen was CD8+ T cells sorted from PBMCs, taken 45 days after the yellow fever booster vaccination. All receptors derive from a man aged 18 to 29 who received the YFV17D yellow fever vaccine.

The chain carries TRBV19 and TRBJ2-3; D is undetermined. CDR1 and CDR2 from the germline V gene are LNHDA and SQIVND (reference sequence). CDR3 length: 13 residues. Deletions cut 5 bases from V and 2 bases from J, with 8 bases between. CDR3 in amino acids: CASSQYSTDTQYF. The CDR3 DNA reads as TGTGCCAGTAGTCAATATTCCACAGATACGCAGTATTTT.

This clonotype was counted only a few times. The chain links TRBV4-1 to TRBJ2-7; no clear D gene. CDR3 length equals 14 residues. V was cut by 4 bases and J by 0 bases, with 10 bases left in between. Germline CDR1 and CDR2: MGHRA and YSYEKL. The CDR3 spells CASSLGAFSYEQYF. Written as DNA, the CDR3 is TGCGCCAGCAGCCTGGGCGCCTTCTCCTACGAGCAGTACTTC.

V gene TRBV11-2 combines with J gene TRBJ1-2, with TRBD1 matching 7 bases. The trim removed 1 base at V and 3 bases at J, leaving 5 bases unmatched. This CDR3 has 15 amino acids. CDR1 is SGHAT, CDR2 FQNNGV, per germline. CDR3 protein: CASSLAPGGDYGYTF. CDR3 bases: TGTGCCAGCAGCTTAGCCCCAGGGGGAGACTATGGCTACACCTTC.

The rearrangement uses TRBV3-1 and TRBJ2-3, with TRBD2 identical over 7 bases. Germline lookup yields CDR1 LGHDT and CDR2 YNNKEL (reference sequence). Germline trimming cut 3 bases from V and 2 bases from J; bases unmatched to any gene: 5. The CDR3 sequence is 15 residues long. Here the CDR3 DNA reads TGTGCCAGCAGCCATTTGAGGGACTACACAGATACGCAGTATTTT. Its protein is CASSHLRDYTDTQYF.

This clonotype was seen a handful of times. The chain combines TRBV6-5 with TRBJ2-7; D is ambiguous. Trimming stripped 0 bases from V and 5 bases from J, with 11 bases between. The CDR3 consists of 14 residues. Germline V gene lookup returns CDR1 MNHEY and CDR2 SVGAGI. CDR3 residues: CASSYSRVSHEQYV. The CDR3 bases are TGTGCCAGCAGTTACTCAAGGGTTTCCCACGAGCAGTACGTC.

This clonotype was counted between two and nine times. The chain combines TRBV24-1 with TRBJ1-1; 9 nucleotides match TRBD1. In germline, CDR1 is KGHDR, CDR2 SFDVKD. J lost 3 bases, V lost 7 bases, and 5 bases had no gene match. This CDR3 has 14 amino acids. CDR3 sequence reads: CATRDRGEHTEAFF. DNA for the CDR3: TGTGCCACCAGGGACAGGGGTGAACACACTGAAGCTTTCTTT.

This clonotype has more than one count but fewer than ten. The V gene is TRBV20-1, the J gene TRBJ2-1, with 11 bases that match TRBD2. The CDR3 runs 15 residues. V shed 5 bases and J 4 bases; nucleotides not matched to a gene: 7. Looked up from germline, CDR1 is DFQATT and CDR2 is SNEGSKA (reference sequence). CDR3 residues: CSAVLGLADYNEQFF. The CDR3 coding sequence is TGCAGTGCTGTGTTGGGACTAGCGGATTACAATGAGCAGTTCTTC.

The CDR3 loop is CASSQESRRLETQYF. In nucleotides, the CDR3 is TGCGCCAGCAGCCAAGAGTCTAGAAGGCTGGAGACCCAGTACTTC. This sequence joins TRBV4-1 and TRBJ2-5, with D unclear. Germline CDR1 reads MGHRA; CDR2 reads YSYEKL. CDR3 size: 15 residues. V lost 0 bases and J 5 bases, leaving 13 bases between the germline ends.

The chain couples TRBV5-5 to TRBJ2-7; D is ambiguous. Between the trimmed V and J ends, which lost 4 bases and 1 base, there was a span of 9 bases. CDR3 length equals 13 residues. CDR1 and CDR2 from the germline V gene are SGHKS and YYEKEE (reference sequence). The CDR3 loop reads CASSPDNSYEQYV. CDR3 bases: TGTGCCAGCAGCCCAGACAATTCCTACGAGCAGTACGTC.

This clonotype was observed a handful of times. CDR3 sequence (DNA): TGCAGTGCTAGGCCCCGACATGACAGCTCCTACGAGCAGTACTTC. Protein: CSARPRHDSSYEQYF. The chain has TRBV20-1 and TRBJ2-7, with TRBD1 as a possible D gene (5 bases). The V gene lost 3 bases and the J gene lost 0 bases, with 15 bases spanning the gap. CDR3 length: 15 amino acids. CDR1 is DFQATT and CDR2 is SNEGSKA in the germline V gene (reference sequence).

The chain employs TRBV29-1 and TRBJ2-7, with 9 bases matching TRBD1. Germline V lookup: CDR1 SQVTM, CDR2 ANQGSEA. The CDR3 contains 12 residues. V lost 7 bases to trimming and J lost 6 bases; unmatched junction nucleotides: 7. Here the CDR3 DNA reads TGCAGCGGGGGGACAGGGAGCGGCGAGCAGTACTTC. This translates into CSGGTGSGEQYF.

This clonotype was seen more than once but under ten times. V gene TRBV7-2 combines with J gene TRBJ1-5; D is undetermined. V lost 5 bases to trimming and J lost 5 bases, with 10 bases between them. This CDR3 is built from 13 residues. Germline V gene sequence: CDR1 SGHTA, CDR2 FQGNSA. CDR3 sequence reads: CASSAEPHQPQHF. The DNA for the CDR3 is TGTGCCAGCAGCGCAGAACCCCATCAGCCCCAGCATTTT. The entire variable domain, with the rest obtained from reference TRBV7-2 and TRBJ1-5, is as follows: GAGVSQSPSNKVTEKGKDVELRCDPISGHTALYWYRQSLGQGLEFLIYFQGNSAPDKSGLPSDRFSAERTGGSVSTLTIQRTQQEDSAVYLCASSAEPHQPQHFGDGTRLSIL.

The chain is built from TRBV13 and TRBJ2-1; TRBD1 matches at 7 bases. V was pared by 5 bases and J by 6 bases, with 4 bases of the junction left unmatched. Germline-derived CDR1 and CDR2 are PRHDT and FYEKMQ (reference sequence). The CDR3 has 13 amino acids. CDR3 region: CASSVPGGNEQFF. The CDR3 DNA sequence: TGTGCCAGCAGCGTCCCAGGGGGCAATGAGCAGTTCTTC.

This clonotype was observed a few times. The rearrangement links TRBV25-1 to TRBJ2-3; no definite D call. Per the germline V gene, CDR1 is MGHDK and CDR2 is SYGVNS. This CDR3 is 14 amino acids long. The germline V and J ends were trimmed by 7 bases and 3 bases, with 14 bases remaining between them. DNA of the CDR3: TGTGCCAGCACAAGTTGGAGTGGGACAGATACGCAGTATTTT. Its translation: CASTSWSGTDTQYF. The complete variable domain, with remaining parts taken from reference TRBV25-1 and TRBJ2-3, reads EADIYQTPRYLVIGTGKKITLECSQTMGHDKMYWYQQDPGMELHLIHYSYGVNSTEKGDLSSESTVSRIRTEHFPLTLESARPSHTSQYLCASTSWSGTDTQYFGPGTRLTVL.

This clonotype was counted ten times or more. This sequence joins TRBV7-9 and TRBJ2-4, with 11 bases matching TRBD2. The germline V gene has CDR1 SEHNR and CDR2 FQNEAQ (reference sequence). The CDR3 has 15 residues. V dropped 8 bases and J dropped 1; count of bases not matched to a gene: 4. CDR3 sequence (DNA): TGTGCCAGCCACCCTAGCGGGGGGGCCAAAAACATTCAGTACTTC. Translating it yields CASHPSGGAKNIQYF.